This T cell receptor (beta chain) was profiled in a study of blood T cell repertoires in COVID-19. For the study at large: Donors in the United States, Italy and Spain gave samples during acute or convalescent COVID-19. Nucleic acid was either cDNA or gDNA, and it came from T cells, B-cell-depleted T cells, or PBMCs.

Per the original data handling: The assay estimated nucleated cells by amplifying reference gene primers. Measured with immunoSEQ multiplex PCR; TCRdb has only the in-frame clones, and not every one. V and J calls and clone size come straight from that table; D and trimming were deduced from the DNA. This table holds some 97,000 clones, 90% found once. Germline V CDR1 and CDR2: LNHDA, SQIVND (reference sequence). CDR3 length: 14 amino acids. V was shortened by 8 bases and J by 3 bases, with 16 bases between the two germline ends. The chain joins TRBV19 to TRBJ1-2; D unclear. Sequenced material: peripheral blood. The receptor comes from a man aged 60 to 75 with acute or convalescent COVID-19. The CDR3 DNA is TGTGCCAGTTCAGGCTACGGGGAGGACTATGGCTACACCTTC. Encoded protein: CASSGYGEDYGYTF.